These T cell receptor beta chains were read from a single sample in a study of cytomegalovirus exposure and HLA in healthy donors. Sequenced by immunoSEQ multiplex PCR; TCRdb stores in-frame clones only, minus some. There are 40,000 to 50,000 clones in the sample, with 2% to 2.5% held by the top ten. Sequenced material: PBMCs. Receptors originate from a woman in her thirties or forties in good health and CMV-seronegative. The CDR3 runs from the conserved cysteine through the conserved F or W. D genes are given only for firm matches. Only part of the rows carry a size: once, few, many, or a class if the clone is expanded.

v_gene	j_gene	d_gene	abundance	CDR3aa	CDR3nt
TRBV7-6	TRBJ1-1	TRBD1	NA	CASSFGQGLPNTEAFF	TGTGCCAGCAGCTTCGGACAGGGCCTTCCCAACACTGAAGCTTTCTTT
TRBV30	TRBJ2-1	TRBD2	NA	CAWSAGLGLAGGPVSYNEQFF	TGTGCCTGGAGTGCAGGCCTGGGACTAGCGGGAGGGCCAGTTTCCTACAATGAGCAGTTCTTC
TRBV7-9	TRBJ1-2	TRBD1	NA	CASSSGDREVGGYTF	TGTGCCAGCTCCTCCGGGGACAGGGAGGTCGGTGGCTACACCTTC
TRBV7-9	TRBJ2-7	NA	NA	CASRISGSYEQYF	TGTGCCAGCAGAATTAGCGGATCCTACGAGCAGTACTTC
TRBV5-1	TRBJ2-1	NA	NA	CASSLVGEQFF	TGCGCCAGCAGTCTAGTTGGCGAGCAGTTCTTC
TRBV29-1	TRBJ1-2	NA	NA	CSVDRRKTYGYTF	TGCAGCGTTGATAGGAGAAAAACCTATGGCTACACCTTC
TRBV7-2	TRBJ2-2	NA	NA	CASSFHRAAGELFF	TGTGCCAGCAGCTTTCACAGGGCGGCCGGGGAGCTGTTTTTT
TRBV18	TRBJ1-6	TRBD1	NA	CASSPGQKNSPLHF	TGTGCCAGCTCCCCGGGACAGAAAAATTCACCCCTCCACTTT
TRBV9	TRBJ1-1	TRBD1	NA	CASRGQENTEAFF	TGTGCCAGCAGGGGACAGGAGAACACTGAAGCTTTCTTT
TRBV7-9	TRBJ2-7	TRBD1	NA	CASSSGQNSYEQYF	TGTGCCAGCAGCTCGGGACAGAACTCCTACGAGCAGTACTTC
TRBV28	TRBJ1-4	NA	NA	CASSTGGVNEKLFF	TGTGCCAGCAGTACAGGAGGGGTTAATGAAAAACTGTTTTTT
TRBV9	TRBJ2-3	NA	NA	CASSVGLTGSDTQYF	TGTGCCAGCAGCGTCGGCTTAACAGGGTCCGATACGCAGTATTTT
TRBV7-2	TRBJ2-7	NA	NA	CASSPDRPSYEQYF	TGTGCCAGCAGCCCCGACAGACCCTCCTACGAGCAGTACTTC
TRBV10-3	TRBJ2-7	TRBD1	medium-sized	CATTQRQGANEQYF	TGTGCCACTACCCAAAGACAGGGGGCGAACGAGCAGTACTTC
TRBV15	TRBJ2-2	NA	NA	CATSSFTGSANTGELFF	TGTGCCACCAGCAGTTTTACAGGTTCCGCGAACACCGGGGAGCTGTTTTTT
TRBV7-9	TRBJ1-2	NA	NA	CASSPLGADYGYTF	TGTGCCAGCAGCCCTCTTGGAGCTGACTATGGCTACACCTTC
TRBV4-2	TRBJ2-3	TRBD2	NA	CASSQEGLAGYTQYF	TGTGCCAGCAGCCAAGAAGGGCTAGCGGGCTATACGCAGTATTTT
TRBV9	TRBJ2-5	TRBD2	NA	CASSPAGGNGETQYF	TGTGCCAGCAGCCCAGCGGGAGGGAACGGAGAGACCCAGTACTTC
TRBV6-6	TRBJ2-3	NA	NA	CASSSRIGGDTQYF	TGTGCCAGCAGCTCCCGAATAGGCGGAGATACGCAGTATTTT
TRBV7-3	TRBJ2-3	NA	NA	CASSLQRATDTQYF	TGTGCCAGCAGCTTACAGCGGGCCACAGATACGCAGTATTTT
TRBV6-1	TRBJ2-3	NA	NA	CASSEVWAGPDTQYF	TGTGCCAGCAGTGAAGTATGGGCAGGGCCAGATACGCAGTATTTT
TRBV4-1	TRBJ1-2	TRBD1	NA	CASSLGTGSYGYTF	TGCGCCAGCAGCCTCGGGACAGGTAGTTATGGCTACACCTTC
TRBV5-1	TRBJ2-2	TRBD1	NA	CASSLAPQGDTGELFF	TGCGCCAGCAGCTTGGCCCCACAGGGGGACACCGGGGAGCTGTTTTTT
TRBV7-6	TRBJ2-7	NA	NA	CASSPGDVDSLEQYF	TGTGCCAGCAGCCCGGGGGACGTGGACTCCCTGGAGCAGTACTTC
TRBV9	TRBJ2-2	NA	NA	CASSLRTENTGELFF	TGTGCCAGCAGCTTACGGACAGAGAACACCGGGGAGCTGTTTTTT
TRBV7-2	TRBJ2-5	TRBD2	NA	CASSLGLAETQYF	TGTGCCAGCAGCTTAGGACTAGCAGAGACCCAGTACTTC
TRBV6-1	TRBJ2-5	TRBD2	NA	CASSEEGGGALETQYF	TGTGCCAGCAGTGAAGAGGGCGGGGGGGCCCTGGAGACCCAGTACTTC
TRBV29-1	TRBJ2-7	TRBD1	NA	CSVLTGVSDEQYF	TGCAGCGTATTAACAGGGGTTTCGGACGAGCAGTACTTC
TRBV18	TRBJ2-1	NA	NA	CASSPGGPAGEQFF	TGTGCCAGCTCACCAGGAGGGCCCGCGGGTGAGCAGTTCTTC
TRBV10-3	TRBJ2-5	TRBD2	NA	CAISESSAGGETQYF	TGTGCCATCAGTGAGTCGTCGGCGGGAGGTGAGACCCAGTACTTC
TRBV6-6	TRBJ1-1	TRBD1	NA	CASRRQGYEAFF	TGTGCCAGCAGAAGACAGGGCTATGAAGCTTTCTTT
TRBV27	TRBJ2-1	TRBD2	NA	CASRSSGASSDNEQFF	TGTGCCAGCAGGAGTAGCGGGGCAAGCTCCGACAATGAGCAGTTCTTC
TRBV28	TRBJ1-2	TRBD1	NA	CASSQPPGQGNGYTF	TGTGCCAGCAGCCAACCTCCGGGACAGGGGAATGGCTACACCTTC
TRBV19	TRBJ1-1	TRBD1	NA	CASHDRVTEAFF	TGTGCCAGTCATGACAGGGTCACTGAAGCTTTCTTT
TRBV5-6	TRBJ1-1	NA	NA	CASSFTGSSTEAFF	TGTGCCAGCAGCTTTACAGGGAGTTCCACTGAAGCTTTCTTT
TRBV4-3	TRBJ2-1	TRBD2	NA	CASSQVLAGGLTNEQFF	TGCGCCAGCAGCCAAGTACTAGCGGGGGGCCTTACGAATGAGCAGTTCTTC
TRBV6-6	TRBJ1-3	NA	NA	CASRSPGDSGNTIYF	TGTGCCAGCAGATCCCCGGGGGATTCTGGAAACACCATATATTTT
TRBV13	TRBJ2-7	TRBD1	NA	CASSPRQGRGAWEQYF	TGTGCCAGCAGCCCCAGACAGGGAAGGGGAGCTTGGGAGCAGTACTTC